The 28 T cell receptor beta chains in this list originate from one sample, sequenced in a study of chemoradiotherapy in HPV16-positive cancers. Measured with immunoSEQ multiplex PCR; TCRdb has only the in-frame clones, and not every one. The sample lists tens of thousands of clones, 80% to 95% occurring once. This material consisted of blood, taken from a patient who underwent chemoradiotherapy. Source of these receptors: a human donor with HPV-associated anogenital cancer.

The rearrangement joins TRBV7-2 to TRBJ1-1; the D is unclear. This CDR3 has 14 amino acids. The V end was cut by 5 bases, the J end by 0 bases, with 10 bases between. Looked up from germline, CDR1 is SGHTA and CDR2 is FQGNSA. CDR3 DNA sequence: TGTGCCAGCAGCATCCCCGGGGTGAACACTGAAGCTTTCTTT. It encodes CASSIPGVNTEAFF.

J is TRBJ1-4 and V is TRBV7-9, with D unresolved. CDR1 and CDR2 (germline): SEHNR, FQNEAQ (reference sequence). The CDR3 is 14 amino acids. Trimming removed 2 bases at V and 8 bases at J, with 12 bases between. This chain's CDR3 is CASSLSHGGEKLFF. DNA of the CDR3: TGTGCCAGCAGCTTAAGCCACGGAGGCGAAAAACTGTTTTTT. Full variable domain (remainder filled in from reference TRBV7-9 and TRBJ1-4): DTGVSQNPRHKITKRGQNVTFRCDPISEHNRLYWYRQTLGQGPEFLTYFQNEAQLEKSRLLSDRFSAERPKGSFSTLEIQRTEQGDSAMYLCASSLSHGGEKLFFGSGTQLSVL.

The chain has TRBV10-3 and TRBJ2-7; D unclear. The CDR3 consists of 12 residues. The V end lost 4 bases, the J end lost 4 bases, and 8 bases lay between the germline ends. Germline V CDR1 and CDR2: ENHRY, SYGVKD. This CDR3 reads CAISASGYEQYF. CDR3 DNA sequence: TGTGCCATCAGTGCTTCGGGTTACGAGCAGTACTTC.

The genes are TRBV2 and TRBJ1-1, with D hard to call. Germline V gene data show CDR1 as SNHLY and CDR2 as FYNNEI. This CDR3 spans 14 amino acids. Trimming left V 2 bases short and J 4 bases short, with 11 bases between. CDR3 nucleotide sequence: TGTGCCAGCAGTGAATTACCGGGCGGCACTGAAGCTTTCTTT. It specifies CASSELPGGTEAFF.

The chain recombines TRBV20-1 with TRBJ2-5; D remains ambiguous. Germline lookup yields CDR1 DFQATT and CDR2 SNEGSKA (reference sequence). The CDR3 has 11 amino acids. Trimming removed 6 bases at V and 9 bases at J, with 14 bases between. The CDR3 sequence: CSAVTTEAQYF. CDR3 coding DNA: TGCAGTGCGGTGACGACTGAGGCCCAGTACTTC.

The chain recombines TRBV2 with TRBJ2-3, with D possibly being TRBD1 (6 bases). Trimming left V 5 bases short and J 1 base short, with 10 bases between. CDR1 and CDR2 from the germline V gene are SNHLY and FYNNEI. The length of the CDR3 is 14 residues. This CDR3 reads CASSRQGRTDTQYF. The CDR3 DNA is TGTGCCAGCAGTCGGCAGGGGCGCACAGATACGCAGTATTTT.

This rearrangement joins TRBV6-6 to TRBJ2-4; 9 bases match TRBD2. The germline V gene has CDR1 MNHNY and CDR2 SVGAGI (reference sequence). V lost 8 bases and J lost 2; bases outside the gene matches: 10. This CDR3 region has 16 residues. Here the CDR3 reads CASEKGGGGTKNIQYF. CDR3 bases: TGTGCCAGCGAGAAGGGCGGGGGGGGAACCAAAAACATTCAGTACTTC.

The chain joins TRBV6-1 to TRBJ1-2; TRBD1 is a possible D gene (6 bases). Germline assignment: CDR1 MNHNS and CDR2 SASEGT. V was trimmed by 5 bases and J by 5 bases, leaving 18 bases between them. The CDR3 has 15 residues. CDR3 in DNA: TGTGCCAGCAGTCCAGACAGGAGGGTCCTTTATGGCTACACCTTC. Protein: CASSPDRRVLYGYTF.

The genes are TRBV5-1 and TRBJ1-6; maybe TRBD1 (5 bases). The CDR3 totals 14 residues. V lost 7 bases, J lost 4 bases, and 12 bases lay in between. CDR1 SGHRS and CDR2 YFSETQ come from the germline V gene. The CDR3 loop is CASSQGGYNSPLHF. CDR3 nucleotides: TGCGCCAGCTCCCAGGGAGGTTATAATTCACCCCTCCACTTT.

The sample holds one count of this clone. The chain recombines TRBV7-2 with TRBJ1-3; D remains unclear. Trimming removed 1 base from V and 0 bases from J, with 7 bases in between. From germline, CDR1 is SGHTA and CDR2 FQGNSA. The CDR3 extends over 15 amino acids. CDR3 nucleotide sequence: TGTGCCAGCAGCTTAGACTCGGGCTCTGGAAACACCATATATTTT. As protein: CASSLDSGSGNTIYF.

The V gene is TRBV7-3, the J gene TRBJ2-7, with 10 bases matching TRBD2. Trimming at V came to 5 bases and at J to 5 bases, leaving 6 bases not matched to a gene. The CDR3 has 14 amino acids. Germline assignment: CDR1 SGHTA and CDR2 FQGTGA. CDR3: CASSPLGTSDEQYF. The CDR3 DNA reads as TGTGCCAGCAGCCCCCTCGGGACTAGCGACGAGCAGTACTTC.

The chain recombines TRBV28 with TRBJ1-1; 8 bases are a match to TRBD1. CDR3 length equals 15 residues. Germline V lookup: CDR1 MDHEN, CDR2 SYDVKM. J gave up 7 bases and V 5 bases, and 12 bases lay outside the gene matches. CDR3 sequence (DNA): TGTGCCAGCAGTACTTTAGGACAGGGACAGGATGAAGCTTTCTTT. Translated: CASSTLGQGQDEAFF.

The table lists this clone with a count of one. The rearrangement uses TRBV5-1 and TRBJ2-3, with D possibly TRBD1 on 5 matching bases. This CDR3 contains 20 residues. Trimming took 4 bases from V and 4 from J, leaving 31 bases between them. The germline V gene has CDR1 SGHRS and CDR2 YFSETQ. Written as DNA, the CDR3 is TGCGCCAGCAGCCCAGGGTTCTTCCCGCTCACCACGGCCCTACCAGATACGCAGTATTTT. Amino acids: CASSPGFFPLTTALPDTQYF.

This clone has just a few counts. V gene TRBV20-1 combines with J gene TRBJ2-2; D is uncertain. V was clipped by 3 bases and J by 7 bases, with 6 bases between them. Germline lookup yields CDR1 DFQATT and CDR2 SNEGSKA (reference sequence). The CDR3 totals 11 residues. The CDR3 loop is CSASVGGELFF. The DNA of the CDR3 is TGCAGTGCTAGCGTCGGCGGGGAGCTGTTTTTT.

V and J are TRBV4-3 and TRBJ2-7, with D possibly TRBD1 on 5 matching bases. CDR3 length: 13 residues. Trimming shortened V by 1 base and J by 3 bases, and 7 bases separated the two germline ends. Germline V gene lookup returns CDR1 LGHNA and CDR2 YSLEER. CDR3 in DNA: TGCGCCAGCAGCCAAGCTAGGGGCTACGAGCAGTACTTC. Residues: CASSQARGYEQYF.

V is TRBV2 and J is TRBJ1-3; no definite D call. This CDR3 has 15 residues. Germline lookup yields CDR1 SNHLY and CDR2 FYNNEI. Between the trimmed V and J ends, which lost 3 bases and 3 bases, there was a span of 12 bases. CDR3 coding DNA: TGTGCCAGCAGTGATTGGAGAGGGTTTGGAAACACCATATATTTT. It translates to CASSDWRGFGNTIYF.

V and J are TRBV9 and TRBJ1-4, with 8 nucleotides matching TRBD1. Germline values: CDR1 SGDLS, CDR2 YYNGEE. This CDR3 is 17 amino acids long. Trimming at V came to 4 bases and at J to 8 bases, leaving 16 bases not matched to a gene. The CDR3 nucleotides read TGTGCCAGCAGCCCCGGACAATGGACAGGGCGCGGAGAAAAACTGTTTTTT. It translates to CASSPGQWTGRGEKLFF. Full variable domain (remainder filled in from reference TRBV9 and TRBJ1-4): DSGVTQTPKHLITATGQRVTLRCSPRSGDLSVYWYQQSLDQGLQFLIQYYNGEERAKGNILERFSAQQFPDLHSELNLSSLELGDSALYFCASSPGQWTGRGEKLFFGSGTQLSVL.

The gene calls are TRBV4-2 and TRBJ2-7, with D perhaps TRBD2 (6 bases). Germline V CDR1 and CDR2: LGHNA, YNFKEQ. The CDR3 length is 13 residues. The V end lost 0 bases, the J end lost 7 bases, and 10 bases lay between the germline ends. The CDR3 sequence: CASSQDGGDEQYF. The DNA of the CDR3 is TGTGCCAGCAGCCAAGATGGCGGGGATGAGCAGTACTTC.

This chain links TRBV4-3 with TRBJ2-2; the D is unclear. CDR1 LGHNA and CDR2 YSLEER come from the germline V gene. CDR3 size: 14 residues. V was pared by 0 bases and J by 2 bases, with 4 bases between. CDR3 region: CASSQDPNTGELFF. DNA of the CDR3: TGCGCCAGCAGCCAAGATCCCAACACCGGGGAGCTGTTTTTT.

The V and J genes are TRBV5-6 and TRBJ2-5; 11 bases are a match to TRBD2. Trimming at V came to 5 bases and at J to 4 bases, leaving 4 bases not matched to a gene. Germline CDR1 is SGHDT and CDR2 is YYEEEE. The CDR3 sequence is 14 residues long. The CDR3 sequence: CASRYGTSGETQYF. The CDR3, as DNA: TGTGCCAGCAGGTACGGGACTAGCGGAGAGACCCAGTACTTC.

This clone rates as large. V usage is TRBV6-1 and J usage is TRBJ1-4; perhaps TRBD1 as D (5 bases). Germline V lookup: CDR1 MNHNS, CDR2 SASEGT. This CDR3 comprises 14 residues. Trimming took off 1 base at V and 4 bases at J, with 7 bases between the two ends. Here the CDR3 reads CASSEGQGNEKLFF. The CDR3 DNA reads as TGTGCCAGCAGTGAAGGGCAGGGTAATGAAAAACTGTTTTTT.

The chain joins TRBV18 to TRBJ2-7; the match to TRBD1 covers 7 bases. CDR3 size: 14 residues. Trimming took 4 bases from V and 2 from J; bases not matched to a gene: 5. In germline, CDR1 is KGHSH, CDR2 LQKENI. The CDR3 coding sequence is TGTGCCAGCTCACTTGACAGGGCTACCTACGAGCAGTACTTC. Translated, it gives CASSLDRATYEQYF.

This rearrangement joins TRBV6-5 to TRBJ1-6; 7 bases fit TRBD1. The V gene end was trimmed by 5 bases and the J gene end by 14 bases; junction bases not matched to a gene: 15. Germline CDR1 reads MNHEY; CDR2 reads SVGAGI. The CDR3 runs 15 residues. CDR3 sequence (DNA): TGTGCCAGCAGTCAGCTGGACAGGCCGTCGCTCTCCCTCCACTTT. Translating gives CASSQLDRPSLSLHF.

This chain uses TRBV11-2 with TRBJ1-2; TRBD1 aligns across 9 bases. The CDR3 runs to 15 residues. V lost 5 bases and J lost 2; bases outside the gene matches: 6. Germline loops: CDR1 SGHAT, CDR2 FQNNGV. Written as DNA, the CDR3 is TGTGCCAGCAGCCGGACAGGGGCCGGGAACTATGGCTACACCTTC. The encoded protein is CASSRTGAGNYGYTF.

This chain uses TRBV27 with TRBJ2-1; D remains unclear. The CDR3 is made up of 12 amino acids. The germline V and J ends were trimmed by 1 base and 8 bases, with 6 bases remaining between them. The germline gives CDR1 MNHEY, CDR2 SMNVEV (reference sequence). This CDR3 reads CASSLFGHEQFF. In nucleotides, the CDR3 is TGTGCCAGCAGTTTATTCGGACATGAGCAGTTCTTC.

This chain uses TRBV15 with TRBJ2-5; D possibly corresponds to TRBD1 (5 bases). Trimming removed 0 bases from V and 5 bases from J, with 19 bases in between. The CDR3 totals 17 residues. Looked up from germline, CDR1 is LNHNV and CDR2 is YYDKDF (reference sequence). The CDR3 bases are TGTGCCACCAGCAGAGATTTAGGGGCAGGGATCTGGGAGACCCAGTACTTC. Its protein is CATSRDLGAGIWETQYF.

J is TRBJ1-1 and V is TRBV19; no reliable D call. The CDR3 runs to 16 residues. The ends were cut back, 7 bases at V and 1 base at J, with 19 bases in the middle. Germline loops: CDR1 LNHDA, CDR2 SQIVND (reference sequence). The CDR3 protein is CASKTRASLGNTEAFF. CDR3 DNA sequence: TGTGCCAGTAAGACTCGAGCCTCCTTAGGGAACACTGAAGCTTTCTTT.

The rearrangement links TRBV2 to TRBJ2-7; D is ambiguous. The V end was cut by 5 bases, the J end by 3 bases, with 11 bases between. The CDR3 is 13 amino acids. Per the germline V gene, CDR1 is SNHLY and CDR2 is FYNNEI. CDR3 bases: TGTGCCAGCAGTTACGGAGACCTCTACGAGCAGTACTTC. This sequence encodes CASSYGDLYEQYF.